Each of the 30 T cell receptor beta chains below was sequenced from the same sample in a study of control samples from healthy donors and cancer patients. Profiled with immunoSEQ multiplex PCR; TCRdb holds only in-frame clones, not every one. The sample lists under 150,000 clones; 88% were seen once. Sequencing was performed on blood. These receptors all come from a woman in her 70s in good health.

The chain uses TRBV4-1 and TRBJ1-1; no reliable D call. CDR3 length equals 14 residues. CDR1 and CDR2 from the germline V gene are MGHRA and YSYEKL. V gave up 3 bases and J gave up 0 bases, with 8 bases separating them. The CDR3: CASSHHILNTEAFF. CDR3 DNA sequence: TGCGCCAGCAGCCACCACATATTGAACACTGAAGCTTTCTTT.

The chain links TRBV19 to TRBJ2-1; 7 bases are shared with TRBD1. Germline V CDR1 and CDR2: LNHDA, SQIVND (reference sequence). This CDR3 is built from 13 residues. V lost 5 bases and J lost 8; bases outside the gene matches: 6. The CDR3 here is CASSPQGSDEQFF. The CDR3 DNA is TGTGCCAGTAGTCCACAGGGGTCAGATGAGCAGTTCTTC.

V is TRBV3-1 (or the pseudogene TRBV3-2) and J is TRBJ1-2, with D unresolved. The CDR3 is 13 residues long. Germline-derived CDR1 and CDR2 are LGHDT and YNNKEL (reference sequence). Trimming pared 4 bases from V and 8 bases from J, leaving 14 bases between. CDR3 loop: CASSPRPLAGYTF. DNA of the CDR3: TGTGCCAGCAGCCCCCGCCCGCTGGCCGGCTACACCTTC.

The V and J genes are TRBV6-5 and TRBJ2-7; D is possibly TRBD2 (5 bases). Trimming took 4 bases from V and 2 from J, leaving 12 bases between them. This CDR3 spans 14 amino acids. Germline CDR1 is MNHEY and CDR2 is SVGAGI. This CDR3 is CASSWGEGTYEQYF. The CDR3 nucleotides are TGTGCCAGCAGTTGGGGTGAGGGTACCTACGAGCAGTACTTC.

The rearrangement links TRBV6-2 or TRBV6-3 to TRBJ1-1; tentatively, D is TRBD1 (5 bases). The CDR3 consists of 15 residues. Deletions cut 0 bases from V and 4 bases from J, with 12 bases between. Looked up from germline, CDR1 is MNHEY and CDR2 is SVGEGT. Here the CDR3 reads CASSYSGLGSTEAFF. Written as DNA, the CDR3 is TGTGCCAGCAGTTACTCGGGGCTTGGGAGCACTGAAGCTTTCTTT.

This chain connects TRBV24-1 to TRBJ2-3, with no clear D. The V gene lost 2 bases and the J gene lost 9 bases, with 5 bases spanning the gap. The length of the CDR3 is 11 residues. Germline-derived CDR1 and CDR2 are KGHDR and SFDVKD. CDR3 loop: CATSDYDTQYF. The CDR3 DNA follows: TGTGCCACCAGTGATTATGACACGCAGTATTTT.

This clone was observed a handful of times. This chain uses TRBV7-9 with TRBJ2-7, with TRBD1 matching 10 bases. The CDR3 covers 15 residues. CDR1 is SEHNR, CDR2 FQNEAQ, per germline (reference sequence). Trimming at V came to 5 bases and at J to 5 bases, leaving 9 bases not matched to a gene. CDR3 sequence reads: CASSTKTGTGDEQYF. The CDR3 nucleotides are TGTGCCAGCAGCACAAAAACCGGGACAGGGGACGAGCAGTACTTC.

The V gene is TRBV6-5, the J gene TRBJ2-1; TRBD2 might be the D (7 bases). Deletions cut 6 bases from V and 5 bases from J, with 14 bases between. Germline V CDR1 and CDR2: MNHEY, SVGAGI. The CDR3 totals 14 residues. CDR3 in amino acids: CASSEGGAHNEQFF. In DNA, the CDR3 is TGTGCCAGCAGCGAGGGGGGGGCCCACAATGAGCAGTTCTTC.

The CDR3 nucleotides read TGTGCCAGTATTAGGACAGACGCATTGAACACTGAAGCTTTCTTT. Its translation: CASIRTDALNTEAFF. The chain has TRBV10-3 and TRBJ1-1, with D possibly matching TRBD1 (6 bases). V was shortened by 10 bases and J by 0 bases, with 18 bases between the two germline ends. From germline, CDR1 is ENHRY and CDR2 SYGVKD. This CDR3 contains 15 residues.

The chain employs TRBV6-1 and TRBJ2-7; tentative D call: TRBD1 (5 bases). The CDR3 runs to 16 residues. CDR1 and CDR2 (germline): MNHNS, SASEGT. V was cut by 0 bases and J by 0 bases, with 12 bases left in between. The chain's CDR3 is CASSEAAQGYSYEQYF. Here the CDR3 DNA reads TGTGCCAGCAGTGAAGCCGCGCAGGGTTACTCCTACGAGCAGTACTTC.

The chain carries TRBV2 and TRBJ1-3; 8 bases line up with TRBD1. V was pared by 11 bases and J by 0 bases, with 12 bases of the junction left unmatched. Germline V gives CDR1 SNHLY, CDR2 FYNNEI. The CDR3 runs to 16 residues. CDR3 bases: TGTGCCGGCGACAGGGGTCATATTCTCTCTGGAAACACCATATATTTT. As protein: CAGDRGHILSGNTIYF.

In nucleotides, the CDR3 is TGTGCCAGCAGCCCAGCTACTAGCGGGCAAGAGACCCAGTACTTC. It encodes CASSPATSGQETQYF. The V gene is TRBV5-4, the J gene TRBJ2-5, with TRBD2 matching 9 bases. CDR3 length equals 15 residues. V lost 4 bases and J lost 2; bases outside the gene matches: 6. Germline lookup yields CDR1 SGHNT and CDR2 YYREEE (reference sequence).

V gene TRBV7-2 combines with J gene TRBJ2-3, with TRBD2 identical over 8 bases. The V segment lost 3 bases and the J segment 3 bases; nucleotides outside the gene matches: 5. Germline V gene sequence: CDR1 SGHTA, CDR2 FQGNSA. The CDR3 is made up of 15 amino acids. DNA of the CDR3: TGTGCCAGCAGCTTCAGCGGGGGAGGAACAGATACGCAGTATTTT. It yields the protein CASSFSGGGTDTQYF.

The chain joins TRBV27 to TRBJ1-1; 9 positions agree with TRBD1. Germline V gene sequence: CDR1 MNHEY, CDR2 SMNVEV (reference sequence). V lost 8 bases to trimming and J lost 5 bases; unmatched junction nucleotides: 6. The CDR3 is 13 residues long. The CDR3 sequence: CASYHRGRTEAFF. CDR3 nucleotide sequence: TGTGCCAGCTACCACAGGGGGCGGACTGAAGCTTTCTTT.

The chain recombines TRBV27 with TRBJ1-1; D is uncertain. Between the trimmed V and J ends, which lost 3 bases and 0 bases, there was a span of 17 bases. Germline V CDR1 and CDR2: MNHEY, SMNVEV (reference sequence). The CDR3 totals 17 residues. CDR3 sequence: CASSLGDSFSMNTEAFF. CDR3 DNA: TGTGCCAGCAGTTTGGGAGACTCTTTTTCTATGAACACTGAAGCTTTCTTT.

CDR3 nucleotides: TGTGCCAGCAGCTTAGCCGGACAGGGGACTGGGGCCAACGTCCTGACTTTC. Residues: CASSLAGQGTGANVLTF. The chain couples TRBV7-2 to TRBJ2-6; 9 bases line up with TRBD1. This CDR3 comprises 17 residues. The V and J ends lost 0 bases and 2 bases, in that order; junction bases with no gene match: 2. Germline values: CDR1 SGHTA, CDR2 FQGNSA.

V gene TRBV5-4 combines with J gene TRBJ1-4; a possible D gene is TRBD1 (6 bases). Germline V lookup: CDR1 SGHNT, CDR2 YYREEE (reference sequence). This CDR3 has 17 amino acids. The V end lost 4 bases, the J end lost 4 bases, and 20 bases lay between the germline ends. CDR3 in amino acids: CASSPGVRGALNEKLFF. DNA of the CDR3: TGTGCCAGCAGCCCCGGGGTTAGGGGGGCCCTTAATGAAAAACTGTTTTTT.

The rearrangement uses TRBV2 and TRBJ1-1; possible D gene TRBD1, 5 bases. The length of the CDR3 is 14 residues. Trimming took 0 bases from V and 7 from J, leaving 12 bases between them. Germline CDR1 is SNHLY and CDR2 is FYNNEI. The CDR3 loop reads CASSEASGWLEAFF. CDR3 nucleotides: TGTGCCAGCAGTGAAGCGTCAGGGTGGCTTGAAGCTTTCTTT.

The chain uses TRBV9 and TRBJ1-2, with D possibly matching TRBD1 (6 bases). Germline CDR1 reads SGDLS; CDR2 reads YYNGEE. V lost 0 bases and J lost 7, with 16 bases in between. The CDR3 totals 15 residues. For the CDR3, the DNA is TGTGCCAGCAGCGTAGGAGCAGGGGAAGTTGGTGGCTACACCTTC. The encoded protein is CASSVGAGEVGGYTF. Full variable domain (remainder filled in from reference TRBV9 and TRBJ1-2): DSGVTQTPKHLITATGQRVTLRCSPRSGDLSVYWYQQSLDQGLQFLIQYYNGEERAKGNILERFSAQQFPDLHSELNLSSLELGDSALYFCASSVGAGEVGGYTFGSGTRLTVV.

V and J are TRBV5-5 and TRBJ1-3, with D hard to call. This CDR3 is 15 amino acids long. Per germline, CDR1 SGHKS and CDR2 YYEKEE (reference sequence). Between the trimmed V and J ends, which lost 0 bases and 0 bases, there was a span of 7 bases. The CDR3 spells CASSLGPASGNTIYF. The CDR3 DNA is TGTGCCAGCAGCTTGGGGCCAGCCTCTGGAAACACCATATATTTT.

This chain uses TRBV19 with TRBJ1-2; 9 bases are shared with TRBD1. CDR3 length: 13 amino acids. V lost 5 bases and J lost 5; bases outside the gene matches: 3. Germline lookup yields CDR1 LNHDA and CDR2 SQIVND (reference sequence). The chain's CDR3 is CASSWTGEYGYTF. The DNA of the CDR3 is TGTGCCAGTAGTTGGACAGGGGAGTATGGCTACACCTTC.

V is TRBV7-9 and J is TRBJ1-2; D might be TRBD1 (6 bases). The CDR3 is 15 amino acids. Germline lookup yields CDR1 SEHNR and CDR2 FQNEAQ (reference sequence). The V gene lost 5 bases and the J gene lost 2 bases, with 15 bases spanning the gap. For the CDR3, the DNA is TGTGCCAGCAGCCTGGGACACAGTACAAACTATGGCTACACCTTC. The encoded protein is CASSLGHSTNYGYTF.

Written as DNA, the CDR3 is TGTGCCAGCAGCCGGGACAGAGAGACCCAGTACTTC. The encoded protein is CASSRDRETQYF. V gene TRBV12-3 or TRBV12-4 combines with J gene TRBJ2-5; 7 bases align to TRBD1. The CDR3 is 12 amino acids. J lost 4 bases, V lost 6 bases, and 2 bases had no gene match.

The chain combines TRBV7-3 with TRBJ2-2, with D perhaps matching TRBD1 (5 bases). The length of the CDR3 is 14 residues. Trimming took 6 bases from V and 6 from J, leaving 14 bases between them. The germline V gene encodes CDR1 SGHTA and CDR2 FQGTGA. Here the CDR3 DNA reads TGTGCCAGCAGACCGGAAGGGGCATCCGGGGAGCTGTTTTTT. It translates to CASRPEGASGELFF. The whole variable domain, remainder taken from reference TRBV7-3 and TRBJ2-2, is GAGVSQTPSNKVTEKGKYVELRCDPISGHTALYWYRQSLGQGPEFLIYFQGTGAADDSGLPNDRFFAVRPEGSVSTLKIQRTERGDSAVYLCASRPEGASGELFFGEGSRLTVL.

The chain links TRBV10-3 to TRBJ2-1, with 10 bases matching TRBD2. V dropped 4 bases and J dropped 2; count of bases not matched to a gene: 8. The CDR3 totals 17 residues. Germline values: CDR1 ENHRY, CDR2 SYGVKD. CDR3 nucleotide sequence: TGTGCCATCAGTGGATCTAGCGGGGGCCGGACCTACAATGAGCAGTTCTTC. Amino acid sequence: CAISGSSGGRTYNEQFF.

The rearrangement links TRBV5-6 to TRBJ2-1, with 10 nucleotides matching TRBD2. This CDR3 region has 18 residues. V lost 4 bases and J lost 0; bases outside the gene matches: 10. Germline CDR1 SGHDT, CDR2 YYEEEE. The CDR3 loop reads CASSVALAGGSSYNEQFF. Here the CDR3 DNA reads TGTGCCAGCAGCGTTGCCTTAGCGGGGGGCAGCTCCTACAATGAGCAGTTCTTC.

V and J are TRBV9 and TRBJ2-1; maybe TRBD1 (6 bases). V lost 4 bases, J lost 8 bases, and 16 bases lay in between. The CDR3 is 14 residues long. Germline V gene lookup returns CDR1 SGDLS and CDR2 YYNGEE. The CDR3: CASSPRTGIDEQFF. The CDR3 nucleotides read TGTGCCAGCAGCCCTCGTACAGGGATAGATGAGCAGTTCTTC.

The chain carries TRBV7-9 and TRBJ2-1; 10 bases align to TRBD1. Germline V CDR1 and CDR2: SEHNR, FQNEAQ (reference sequence). The CDR3 has 15 amino acids. The junction had 7 bases not matched to a gene; V was cut back by 6 bases and J by 5 bases. The CDR3 is CASRRGQGEDNEQFF. In nucleotides, the CDR3 is TGTGCCAGCAGGCGTGGACAGGGGGAAGACAATGAGCAGTTCTTC. The entire variable domain, with the rest obtained from reference TRBV7-9 and TRBJ2-1, is as follows: DTGVSQNPRHKITKRGQNVTFRCDPISEHNRLYWYRQTLGQGPEFLTYFQNEAQLEKSRLLSDRFSAERPKGSFSTLEIQRTEQGDSAMYLCASRRGQGEDNEQFFGPGTRLTVL.

The chain has TRBV19 and TRBJ2-5; TRBD1 agrees at 10 bases. There are 14 residues in the CDR3. The germline V gene has CDR1 LNHDA and CDR2 SQIVND (reference sequence). V lost 6 bases and J lost 5; bases outside the gene matches: 6. The CDR3: CASRRQGAEETQYF. The CDR3 region has the DNA TGTGCCAGTAGGCGACAGGGGGCGGAGGAGACCCAGTACTTC.

The V and J genes are TRBV19 and TRBJ2-5; D ambiguous. Germline lookup yields CDR1 LNHDA and CDR2 SQIVND (reference sequence). There are 11 residues in the CDR3. Between the trimmed V and J ends, which lost 2 bases and 2 bases, there was a span of 0 bases. CDR3: CASSIQETQYF. DNA for the CDR3: TGTGCCAGTAGTATACAAGAGACCCAGTACTTC.